This T cell receptor (beta chain) was obtained from a study of blood T cells in healthy people across ages. Study-level findings and limits: Older age went with lower TCR beta diversity per million T cells, in a roughly linear way. Diversity estimated from one million T cells was considered an underestimate.

Together with a sample-barcoded 5' primer, a J-beta primer mix was included in a second PCR lasting 7 to 11 cycles. TCRdb fed the 5' RACE reads into MiXCR, producing one record per CDR3 protein. The data contain over a million distinct CDR3 sequences, about 43% of them singletons. This clonotype has just a few counts. Its antigen is unidentified. V shed 0 bases, J shed 5 bases, and the junction held 6 bases outside the gene matches. The CDR3 runs 15 residues. CDR1 is SGDLS and CDR2 is YYNGEE in the germline V gene. The chain carries TRBV9 and TRBJ2-5, with 8 nucleotides matching TRBD1. This TCR came from a woman under 30 in good health. The sample consisted of blood. The CDR3 coding sequence is TGTGCCAGCAGCGTAGCGGGACAGGAACAGGAGACCCAGTACTTC. This codes for CASSVAGQEQETQYF.